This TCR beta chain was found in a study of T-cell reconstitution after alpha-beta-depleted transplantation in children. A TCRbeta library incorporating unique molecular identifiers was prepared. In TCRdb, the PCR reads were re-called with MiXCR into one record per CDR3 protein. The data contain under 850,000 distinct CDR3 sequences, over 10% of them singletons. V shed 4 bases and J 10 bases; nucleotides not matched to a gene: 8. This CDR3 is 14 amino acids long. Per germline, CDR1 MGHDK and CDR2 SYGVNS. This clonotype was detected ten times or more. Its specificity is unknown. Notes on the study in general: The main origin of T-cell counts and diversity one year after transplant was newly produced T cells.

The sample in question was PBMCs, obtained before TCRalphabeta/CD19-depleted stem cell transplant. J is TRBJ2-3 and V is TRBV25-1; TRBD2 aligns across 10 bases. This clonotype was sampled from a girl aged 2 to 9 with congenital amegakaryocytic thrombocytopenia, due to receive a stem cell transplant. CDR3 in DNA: TGTGCCAGCAGTGGAGGAGCGGGAGGGGTGGCGCAGTATTTT. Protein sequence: CASSGGAGGVAQYF.